This TCR beta chain was captured in a study of PD-1 blockade in classical Hodgkin lymphoma. Study information: A 3 mg/kg intravenous dose of nivolumab was received by patients every 2 weeks.

Sequencing used immunoSEQ multiplex PCR; TCRdb keeps in-frame clones, though not all of them. This sample has about 150,000 clones, with approximately 81% found just once. Each patient experienced a relapse that followed autologous stem cell transplantation, and brentuximab vedotin exposure varied. Complete response, partial response or progressive disease made up the best responses. V was clipped by 4 bases and J by 7 bases; unmatched bases: 12. The germline V gene has CDR1 SGHRS and CDR2 YFSETQ. CDR3 length: 15 residues. In regard to this clone: Its antigen is not known.

Overall study findings and caveats: The diversity seen at baseline in complete responders resembled that of newly diagnosed patients. When set against healthy donors, newly diagnosed patients were reported to show lower baseline TCR diversity.

The clonotype originates from a human donor with classical Hodgkin lymphoma. The rearrangement uses TRBV5-1 and TRBJ1-2, with TRBD1 matching 8 bases. Specimen: peripheral blood mononuclear cells (PBMCs), collected before the second cycle of nivolumab. This CDR3 is CASSPRTPGGVGYTF. The CDR3 region has the DNA TGCGCCAGCAGCCCACGGACCCCAGGGGGCGTTGGCTACACCTTC.